The 16 T cell receptor beta chains given below trace back to one sample, sequenced in a study of blood T cell repertoires in COVID-19. The protocol was immunoSEQ multiplex PCR, while the TCRdb copy is restricted to in-frame clones and leaves out a portion. The sample records a few hundred thousand clones, 80% to 90% being singletons. Sequencing was carried out using PBMCs or T cells enriched from blood (not recorded which). These receptor sequences come from a woman in her 30s who had recovered from COVID-19.

The V call is TRBV27, the J call TRBJ1-2; D is unresolved. The V end was cut by 5 bases, the J end by 4 bases, with 17 bases between. CDR1 and CDR2 from the germline V gene are MNHEY and SMNVEV (reference sequence). The length of the CDR3 is 15 residues. CDR3 coding DNA: TGTGCCAGCAGTCCCAACCTCGCGGGAGGCTATGGCTACACCTTC. Translation: CASSPNLAGGYGYTF.

This rearrangement joins TRBV7-8 to TRBJ2-7; TRBD2 matches 13 bases. CDR1 SGHVS and CDR2 FQNEAQ come from the germline V gene. The CDR3 spans 17 residues. Germline trimming cut 0 bases from V and 5 bases from J; bases unmatched to any gene: 7. CDR3 coding DNA: TGTGCCAGCAGCTTAGCCCCCGCCGGACTAGCGGGAGACGAGCAGTACTTC. Translated: CASSLAPAGLAGDEQYF.

The chain is built from TRBV5-1 and TRBJ1-3, with D uncertain. Germline V gives CDR1 SGHRS, CDR2 YFSETQ. This CDR3 region has 16 residues. V gave up 0 bases and J gave up 0 bases, with 10 bases separating them. CDR3 region: CASSLVPGTSGNTIYF. The CDR3 bases are TGCGCCAGCAGCTTGGTCCCAGGCACCTCTGGAAACACCATATATTTT.

The rearrangement links TRBV9 to TRBJ2-3; TRBD2 agrees at 14 bases. V shed 5 bases and J 6 bases; nucleotides not matched to a gene: 11. The CDR3 loop spans 17 amino acids. Germline CDR1 SGDLS, CDR2 YYNGEE. The CDR3 sequence: CASSPSGTSGRLDTQYF. CDR3 coding DNA: TGTGCCAGCAGTCCATCAGGGACTAGCGGGAGATTGGATACGCAGTATTTT. The variable domain in full, with the rest retrieved from reference TRBV9 and TRBJ2-3, is DSGVTQTPKHLITATGQRVTLRCSPRSGDLSVYWYQQSLDQGLQFLIQYYNGEERAKGNILERFSAQQFPDLHSELNLSSLELGDSALYFCASSPSGTSGRLDTQYFGPGTRLTVL.

The genes are TRBV7-9 and TRBJ1-1; unclear D gene. Germline assignment: CDR1 SEHNR and CDR2 FQNEAQ (reference sequence). Trimming took off 5 bases at V and 7 bases at J, with 14 bases between the two ends. CDR3 length equals 13 residues. The CDR3 loop reads CASSTHGLIEAFF. The CDR3 nucleotides are TGTGCCAGCAGCACTCATGGACTGATTGAAGCTTTCTTT.

V is TRBV29-1 and J is TRBJ2-7, with a possible D match to TRBD1 (5 bases). Germline lookup yields CDR1 SQVTM and CDR2 ANQGSEA. The CDR3 loop spans 12 amino acids. V lost 7 bases, J lost 2 bases, and 12 bases lay in between. CDR3 sequence (DNA): TGCAGCGGAATTGACAGAGCCTACGAGCAGTACTTC. This gives the protein CSGIDRAYEQYF.

This chain connects TRBV7-9 to TRBJ1-2; no definite D call. This CDR3 region has 14 residues. Trimming took 0 bases from V and 6 from J, leaving 11 bases between them. In germline, CDR1 is SEHNR, CDR2 FQNEAQ (reference sequence). CDR3 residues: CASSLARTEDGYTF. The CDR3 coding sequence is TGTGCCAGCAGCTTAGCGAGGACGGAGGATGGCTACACCTTC.

V usage is TRBV24-1 and J usage is TRBJ2-1, with 9 positions matching TRBD1. J was trimmed by 3 bases and V by 3 bases; bases with no gene match: 5. CDR1 and CDR2 from the germline V gene are KGHDR and SFDVKD. The CDR3 has 16 amino acids. The CDR3 is CATSDLGQGNYNEQFF. For the CDR3, the DNA is TGTGCCACCAGTGATCTGGGACAGGGAAACTACAATGAGCAGTTCTTC.

The chain is built from TRBV18 and TRBJ1-1; D call uncertain. Germline V gene data show CDR1 as KGHSH and CDR2 as LQKENI. V dropped 3 bases and J dropped 5 bases, with 13 bases sitting between them. The CDR3 covers 14 residues. The CDR3 loop reads CASSPTRGKTEAFF. The CDR3 DNA follows: TGTGCCAGCTCACCGACGCGGGGAAAGACTGAAGCTTTCTTT.

The V call is TRBV28, the J call TRBJ2-5; TRBD2 aligns across 14 bases. V lost 4 bases and J lost 4; bases outside the gene matches: 8. Per germline, CDR1 MDHEN and CDR2 SYDVKM. This CDR3 comprises 17 residues. The CDR3 spells CASSSPRLAGGRETQYF. DNA of the CDR3: TGTGCCAGCAGTTCTCCCCGACTAGCGGGGGGGAGAGAGACCCAGTACTTC.

This chain uses TRBV14 with TRBJ2-5; D might be TRBD2 (7 bases). The CDR3 contains 16 residues. Trimming left V 4 bases short and J 2 bases short, with 17 bases between. Germline lookup yields CDR1 SGHDN and CDR2 FVKESK. This CDR3 is CASSPLGGGQQETQYF. CDR3 coding DNA: TGTGCCAGCAGCCCCTTGGGAGGGGGGCAACAAGAGACCCAGTACTTC.

The chain links TRBV10-3 to TRBJ2-3; 10 bases are shared with TRBD2. The CDR3 extends over 15 amino acids. The V gene's germline CDR1 is ENHRY and CDR2 SYGVKD. After removal of 5 bases from V and 5 bases from J, the junction contained 7 bases not matched to a gene. The chain's CDR3 is CAISKSGGAVDTQYF. The DNA of the CDR3 is TGTGCCATCAGTAAGAGCGGGGGGGCCGTAGATACGCAGTATTTT.

V and J are TRBV10-2 and TRBJ1-6; 8 nucleotides line up with TRBD1. Germline loops: CDR1 WSHSY, CDR2 SAAADI. After removal of 6 bases from V and 6 bases from J, the junction contained 7 bases not matched to a gene. The CDR3 has 15 amino acids. The CDR3 region is CASRPDRGGNSPLHF. As DNA, the CDR3 is TGCGCCAGCAGGCCCGACAGGGGCGGTAATTCACCCCTCCACTTT.

The genes are TRBV24-1 and TRBJ1-2; maybe TRBD1 (6 bases). CDR1 and CDR2 (germline): KGHDR, SFDVKD. CDR3 length equals 15 residues. Trimming removed 3 bases from V and 5 bases from J, with 15 bases in between. The CDR3 sequence: CATSDTTGSGYGYTF. Here the CDR3 DNA reads TGTGCCACCAGTGATACAACAGGGTCTGGGTATGGCTACACCTTC.

In the case of this clone: A much more abundant neighbour one base away suggests this may be a read error. Other DNA sequences in this sample translate to the same CDR3. The chain links TRBV7-9 to TRBJ1-6, with D perhaps matching TRBD1 (6 bases). Germline V gene sequence: CDR1 SEHNR, CDR2 FQNEAQ (reference sequence). This CDR3 has 16 amino acids. The CDR3 protein is CASSLGWADSNSPLHF. The CDR3 bases are TGCGCCAGCAGCTTAGGCTGGGCGGACAGCAACTCACCCCTCCACTTT.

The V and J genes are TRBV20-1 and TRBJ2-1, with D possibly TRBD2 on 7 matching bases. Looked up from germline, CDR1 is DFQATT and CDR2 is SNEGSKA (reference sequence). The CDR3 has 14 residues. The V end lost 3 bases, the J end lost 4 bases, and 13 bases lay between the germline ends. This CDR3 reads CSASRGARYNEQFF. The DNA for the CDR3 is TGCAGTGCTAGTCGGGGGGCACGGTACAATGAGCAGTTCTTC.